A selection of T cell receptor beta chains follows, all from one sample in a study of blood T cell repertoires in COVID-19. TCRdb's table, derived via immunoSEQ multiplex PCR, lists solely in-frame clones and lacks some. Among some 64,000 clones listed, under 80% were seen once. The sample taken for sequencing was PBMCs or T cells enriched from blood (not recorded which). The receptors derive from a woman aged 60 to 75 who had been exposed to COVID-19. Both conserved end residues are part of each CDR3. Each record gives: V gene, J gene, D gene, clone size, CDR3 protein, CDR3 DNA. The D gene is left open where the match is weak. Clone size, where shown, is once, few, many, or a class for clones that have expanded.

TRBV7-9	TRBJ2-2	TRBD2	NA	CASTGGLAGGNTGELFF	TGTGCCAGCACCGGCGGACTAGCGGGAGGGAACACCGGGGAGCTGTTTTTT
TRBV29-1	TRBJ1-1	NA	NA	CSVSGGANTEAFF	TGCAGCGTGAGTGGTGGGGCCAACACTGAAGCTTTCTTT
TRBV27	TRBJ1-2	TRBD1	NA	CASRRDRGSYGYTF	TGTGCCAGCAGGCGGGACAGGGGCTCCTATGGCTACACCTTC
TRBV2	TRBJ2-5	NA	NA	CASRTRLETQYF	TGTGCCAGCAGGACTAGGTTAGAGACCCAGTACTTC
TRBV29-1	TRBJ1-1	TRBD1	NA	CSTRDRDPRTEAFF	TGCAGCACCCGGGACAGGGATCCTCGCACTGAAGCTTTCTTT
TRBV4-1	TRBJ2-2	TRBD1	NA	CASSQEGTVNTGELFF	TGCGCCAGCAGCCAAGAAGGGACAGTGAACACCGGGGAGCTGTTTTTT
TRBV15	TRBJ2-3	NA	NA	CATSRDQGTGTDTQYF	TGTGCCACCAGCAGAGATCAGGGAACAGGGACAGATACGCAGTATTTT
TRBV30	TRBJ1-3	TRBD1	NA	CAWNRGNSGNTIYF	TGTGCCTGGAACAGGGGCAACTCTGGAAACACCATATATTTT
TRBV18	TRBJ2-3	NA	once	CASSPRSSGDTQYF	TGTGCCAGCTCACCTCGCTCATCAGGAGATACGCAGTATTTT
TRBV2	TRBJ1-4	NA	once	CASSVTTNEKLFF	TGTGCCAGCAGTGTTACAACTAATGAAAAACTGTTTTTT
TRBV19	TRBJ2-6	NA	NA	CASSVDRDDSGANVLTF	TGTGCCAGTAGTGTGGACAGAGATGACTCTGGGGCCAACGTCCTGACTTTC
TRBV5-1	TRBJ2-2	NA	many	CASSLDERETGELFF	TGCGCCAGCAGCTTGGATGAGAGGGAGACCGGGGAGCTGTTTTTT
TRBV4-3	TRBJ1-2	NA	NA	CASSQDTGGYGYTF	TGCGCCAGCAGCCAAGATACGGGAGGATATGGCTACACCTTC
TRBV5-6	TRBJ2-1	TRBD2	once	CASSLAGGQEQFF	TGTGCCAGCAGCTTGGCGGGGGGTCAGGAGCAGTTCTTC
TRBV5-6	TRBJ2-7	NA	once	CASWGLGAYEQYF	TGTGCCAGCTGGGGCCTGGGTGCCTACGAGCAGTACTTC
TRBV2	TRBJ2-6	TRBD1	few	CASRADRGASGANVLTF	TGTGCCAGCAGGGCGGACAGGGGGGCGTCTGGGGCCAACGTCCTGACTTTC